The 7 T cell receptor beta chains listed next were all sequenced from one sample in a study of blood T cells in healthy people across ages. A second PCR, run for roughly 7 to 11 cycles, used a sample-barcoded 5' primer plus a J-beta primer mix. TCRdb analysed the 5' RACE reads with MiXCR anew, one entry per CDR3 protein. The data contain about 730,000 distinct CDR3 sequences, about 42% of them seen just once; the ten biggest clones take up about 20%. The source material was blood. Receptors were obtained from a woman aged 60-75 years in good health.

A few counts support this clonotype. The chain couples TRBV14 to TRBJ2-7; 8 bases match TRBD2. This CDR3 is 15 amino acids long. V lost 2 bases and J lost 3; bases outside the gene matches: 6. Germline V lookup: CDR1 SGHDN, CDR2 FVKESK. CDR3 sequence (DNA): TGTGCCAGCAGCCAACCGGGAGGGGGATACTACGAGCAGTACTTC. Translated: CASSQPGGGYYEQYF.

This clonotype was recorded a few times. CDR3: CASSLELADYNEQFF. CDR3 bases: TGCGCCAGCAGCTTGGAACTAGCGGACTACAATGAGCAGTTCTTC. The V and J genes are TRBV5-1 and TRBJ2-1; 8 bases agree with TRBD2. The J segment lost 3 bases and the V segment lost 0 bases, leaving 2 bases of the junction unmatched. Germline V gene data show CDR1 as SGHRS and CDR2 as YFSETQ. CDR3 size: 15 residues. Full variable domain (missing parts from reference TRBV5-1 and TRBJ2-1): KAGVTQTPRYLIKTRGQQVTLSCSPISGHRSVSWYQQTPGQGLQFLFEYFSETQRNKGNFPGRFSGRQFSNSRSEMNVSTLELGDSALYLCASSLELADYNEQFFGPGTRLTVL.

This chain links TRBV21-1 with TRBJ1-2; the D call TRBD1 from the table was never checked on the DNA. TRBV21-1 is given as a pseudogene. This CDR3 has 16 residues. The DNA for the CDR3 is TGTGCCAGCAGAGTTCTCTTGAGACAGTCTAACTATGGCTACACCTTC. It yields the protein CASRVLLRQSNYGYTF.

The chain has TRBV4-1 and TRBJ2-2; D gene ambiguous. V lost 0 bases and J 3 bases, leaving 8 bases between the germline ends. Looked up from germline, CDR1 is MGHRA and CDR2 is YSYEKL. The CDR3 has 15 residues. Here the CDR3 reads CASSQDAGYTGELFF. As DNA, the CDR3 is TGCGCCAGCAGCCAAGATGCAGGCTACACCGGGGAGCTGTTTTTT.

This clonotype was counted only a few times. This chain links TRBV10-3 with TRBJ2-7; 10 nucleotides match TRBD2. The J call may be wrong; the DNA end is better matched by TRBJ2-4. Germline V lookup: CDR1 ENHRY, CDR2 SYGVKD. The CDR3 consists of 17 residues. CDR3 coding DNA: TGTGCCATCAGTGAAACGACTAGCGGGCTATTTGAAAACATTCAGTACTTC. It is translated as CAISETTSGLFENIQYF.

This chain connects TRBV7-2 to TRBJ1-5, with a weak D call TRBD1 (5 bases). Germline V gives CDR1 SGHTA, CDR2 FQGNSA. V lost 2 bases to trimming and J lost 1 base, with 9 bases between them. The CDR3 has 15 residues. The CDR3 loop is CASSLSAGSNQPQHF. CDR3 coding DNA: TGTGCCAGCAGCTTATCGGCAGGGAGCAATCAGCCCCAGCATTTT.

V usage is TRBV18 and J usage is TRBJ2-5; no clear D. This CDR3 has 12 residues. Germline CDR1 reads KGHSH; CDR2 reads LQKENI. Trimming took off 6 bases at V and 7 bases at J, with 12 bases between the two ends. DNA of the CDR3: TGTGCCAGCTCGCAGATCCCAGGGACCCAGTACTTC. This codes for CASSQIPGTQYF.